The clone carrying this TCR beta chain showed up just a few times. This CDR3 is 14 amino acids long. V shed 6 bases, J shed 5 bases, and the junction held 8 bases outside the gene matches. Germline V lookup: CDR1 MNHEY, CDR2 SVGAGI. This record comes from a study of blood T cell repertoires in COVID-19. At the level of the study: COVID-19 samples collected from the United States, Italy and Spain covered acute and convalescent phases. PBMCs, B-cell-depleted T cells, or T cells were the source of the cDNA or gDNA that made up the material.

Study processing details: Reference gene primer amplification gave estimated nucleated cell counts. The assay was immunoSEQ multiplex PCR, and TCRdb's table has in-frame clones only and misses some. Clone size and V and J calls were adopted from that table, with D and trimming inferred from the DNA. The repertoire has around 240,000 clones, roughly 79% of them found once; the top ten carry 1.5% to 2%. Sequencing was performed on peripheral blood. This chain uses TRBV6-5 with TRBJ2-7, with TRBD1 matching 9 bases. This TCR derives from a woman aged 80 or over with acute or convalescent COVID-19. For the CDR3, the DNA is TGTGCCAGCAGGCGAGGGACAGGGTCCCACGAGCAGTACTTC. Residues: CASRRGTGSHEQYF.